A single T cell receptor beta chain is shown here with its context. Its antigen is as yet unknown. The method was immunoSEQ multiplex PCR; TCRdb's version includes in-frame clones alone and lacks a portion of them. The data hold 90,000 to 120,000 clones, with approximately 92% observed a single time. This record belongs to a study of T cell responses to AZD1222 COVID-19 vaccine. V was pared by 4 bases and J by 3 bases, with 3 bases of the junction left unmatched. The CDR3 extends over 14 amino acids. CDR1 and CDR2 from the germline V gene are LGHDT and YNNKEL (reference sequence). Study outcomes and limitations: Baseline seropositivity characterized only a handful of AZD1222 recipients.

The chain combines TRBV3-1 (or the pseudogene TRBV3-2) with TRBJ2-7; 10 positions match TRBD1. The sequenced sample was peripheral blood, obtained 28 days after the second AZD1222 dose. This sequence was found in an adult who received the AZD1222 COVID-19 vaccine. The CDR3 nucleotides are TGTGCCAGCAGCCCATGGACAGGGGGCTACGAGCAGTACTTC. Its protein product is CASSPWTGGYEQYF.